This T cell receptor (beta chain) was sequenced in a study of blood T cell repertoires in COVID-19 (dated by TCRdb to the early 2020s). Looking at the study overall: Samples from collaborators originated in the United States, Italy and Spain and spanned both the acute and convalescent phases of COVID-19. The samples were drawn from two sources: the first 160 participants of the ongoing ImmuneRACE study, and over 1,000 subjects contributed by 6 global collaborators. Sample metadata almost always included a de-identified subject ID, COVID-19 status, age in years and sex. A freely available public database, intended as a resource for researchers studying the immune response to SARS-CoV-2, is where the repertoires were released. The dataset comprised deeply sampled blood TCRbeta repertoires from subjects exposed to, actively infected with, or recovered from COVID-19. The material from the prospective study consisted of cDNA or gDNA derived from T cells, B-cell-depleted T cells, or PBMCs. Where available, HLA class I and class II types were obtained from metadata supplied by the sample provider rather than from assay-based typing. Beyond this particular receptor, the publication reports: The amount of clinical and demographic metadata varied by source and participant and was provided uncurated.

In the prospective study, participants were about 18 to 100 years old, resided in fewer than 25 geographic areas of the United States, and were enrolled through a virtual design. In the prospective study, participants were assigned to cohorts based on the clinical history participants reported in a screening survey and a study questionnaire. Exposed participants had been in contact, within 2 weeks of entering the study, with a person who had a PCR-confirmed or clinician-diagnosed case of COVID-19. Mobile phlebotomists in the prospective study collected whole blood, serum and a nasopharyngeal or oropharyngeal swab from every participant. Additional blood draws and questionnaires over an approximately 2-month period could optionally be provided by prospective study participants. Prospective study blood samples were shipped either frozen or at room temperature before DNA extraction. The immunoSEQ Assay, a bias-controlled multiplex PCR, was used to amplify TCRbeta CDR3 regions from genomic DNA. As for the original processing: The number of nucleated cells in each sample was estimated from the amplification of reference gene primers within the assay. To quantify the absolute abundance of each unique TCRbeta CDR3 rearrangement, sequence reads were collapsed and filtered. Productive Simpson clonality was computed per sample as the square root of Simpson's diversity index over productive rearrangements. The source is immuneACCESS, and TCRdb retained only in-frame sequences with V and J called. Part of the clones is not carried over; for the studies checked, unresolved V genes explain less than half of this, and the remainder is unexplained. Clone size and the V and J calls come from that table; the DNA yielded D and trimming. The sample yields some 150,000 clones; around 84% were counted once. Jointly, the top ten make up roughly 5.7% of the sample.

On this clone: Its antigen has not been determined. No per-base quality is available; no much larger clone lies one base away.

The receptor comes from a woman in her forties or fifties who had been exposed to COVID-19. Material: PBMCs or T cells enriched from blood (not recorded which).

The DNA is as follows: TGTGCCAGCAGCTTCGGACCAACGGGGGGCATTCAGTACTTC. It codes for CASSFGPTGGIQYF. The chain was built from TRBV5-6 and TRBJ2-4; 7 of the junction bases match TRBD2. From the germline V gene, CDR1 is SGHDT and CDR2 is YYEEEE. The CDR3 covers 14 residues, taking in both the cysteine and the phenylalanine. Only CDR3 DNA remains: 42 bases, in frame from the first base. Clipping removes 2 bases from V and 9 bases from J, with 8 as the unmatched junction base count.